This T cell receptor beta chain was identified during a study of blood T cell repertoires in COVID-19 (dated by TCRdb to 2019 to 2021). In terms of the full investigation: Samples covering the acute and convalescent phases of COVID-19 were provided by collaborators in the United States, Italy and Spain. The dataset comprised deeply sampled blood TCRbeta repertoires from subjects exposed to, actively infected with, or recovered from COVID-19. The sample metadata nearly always contained a de-identified subject ID, COVID-19 status, age in years and sex. Samples came from the ongoing ImmuneRACE study (first 160 participants) plus 1,254 subjects from 6 global collaborators. HLA class I and class II types, where available, came from metadata supplied by the sample provider rather than from assay-based typing. The repertoires were released in a freely available public database meant as a resource for research on the immune response to SARS-CoV-2. The material from the prospective study consisted of cDNA or gDNA derived from T cells, B-cell-depleted T cells, or PBMCs. What the work shows at the level of the full study, not this receptor alone: The amount of clinical and demographic metadata varied by source and participant and was provided uncurated.

Comments on this clone: This clone's antigen is unknown. Per-base qualities were not stored, and no clone one base away is much larger.

The collaborating institutions used their own protocols to collect whole blood in K2EDTA tubes. For TCRbeta analysis, collaborators shipped samples in one of three forms: frozen whole blood, isolated PBMCs, or DNA extracted from either of those sample types. TCRbeta CDR3 regions were amplified from genomic DNA using the immunoSEQ Assay, a bias-controlled multiplex PCR. Per the authors' processing: The number of nucleated cells in each sample was estimated by amplification of reference gene primers within the assay. To quantify the absolute abundance of each unique TCRbeta CDR3 rearrangement, sequence reads were collapsed and filtered. Productive Simpson clonality was computed per sample as the square root of Simpson's diversity index over productive rearrangements. TCRdb provides this immuneACCESS table in a form limited to in-frame rearrangements. Some clones are lacking; in checked studies, under half of them reflect an unresolved V gene, and why the rest are absent is not known. V, J and clone size are those of that table, while D and trimming were read from the DNA. The sample includes over 110,000 clones, with approximately 88% observed a single time. The ten top clones hold roughly 28% of the sample.

The germline V gene supplies CDR1 SQVTM and CDR2 ANQGSEA. V drops 0 bases and J drops 11 bases, leaving 7 bases in between. Taken from cysteine to phenylalanine, the CDR3 has 11 residues. Only the CDR3 region is kept as DNA, spanning 33 bases read in frame from base 1. The sequence was obtained from a human donor in a cohort sampled during active COVID-19. The specimen sequenced was peripheral blood. The sequence joins TRBV29-1 to TRBJ1-4; matching of 5 bases hints at TRBD1 as the D gene. The CDR3 is CSVEDGGKLFF. The DNA is TGCAGCGTTGAAGATGGGGGGAAACTGTTTTTT.